Listed here are 2 T cell receptor beta chains from one sample, sequenced in a study of control samples from healthy donors and cancer patients. The assay was immunoSEQ multiplex PCR, and TCRdb's table has in-frame clones only and misses some. The sample records over 150,000 clones, 91% being singletons. Material for sequencing was blood. These receptors came from a middle-aged woman in good health.

The rearrangement links TRBV4-1 to TRBJ2-3, with 10 bases aligning to TRBD2. Germline lookup yields CDR1 MGHRA and CDR2 YSYEKL. Unmatched junction bases numbered 9, after V lost 1 base and J lost 2 bases. The CDR3 spans 18 residues. The CDR3: CASSQGPHLAGVTDTQYF. DNA of the CDR3: TGCGCCAGCAGCCAAGGCCCCCACCTAGCGGGGGTCACAGATACGCAGTATTTT.

CDR3: CASSLGVAPNQPQHF. DNA of the CDR3: TGTGCCAGCAGCTTAGGGGTCGCCCCTAATCAGCCCCAGCATTTT. V is TRBV7-9 and J is TRBJ1-5; no clear D gene. The germline V gene encodes CDR1 SEHNR and CDR2 FQNEAQ (reference sequence). V was cut by 1 base and J by 4 bases, with 11 bases left in between. There are 15 residues in the CDR3.